Detailed here is one T cell receptor beta chain. Its specificity is not known. The sample comes from a study of regulatory T cells in long-lasting Graves disease. Findings of the study overall: Persistent patients shared more public clonotypes (about 2,900) than new patients (nearly 1,000). TRBV28, TRBJ1-2 and TRBJ2-5 were segments that persistent disease favored.

Time point here: newly diagnosed GD, antithyroid drugs for less than 3 months. PBMC-derived RNA was used for the TCR library. Germline CDR1 is MNHEY and CDR2 is SVGAGI. The CDR3 length is 15 residues. V trimming: 4 bases; J trimming: 4 bases; junction bases outside the gene matches: 6. Libraries of TCR beta came from iRepertoire HTBI primers plus Arm-PCR of CDR3 regions. As processed by the authors: Samples collectively showed more than 55 TRBV and 11 to 15 TRBJ segments. MiXCR was run by TCRdb on the multiplex PCR reads, yielding one entry per CDR3 protein. The V and J calls and clone size come from TCRdb's table, not from the authors' own analysis. There are a few hundred thousand distinct CDR3 sequences in the sample; around 20% occur only once, and over 11% lies in the top ten.

The sequence was collected from a female donor with Graves disease. This sample comprised peripheral blood mononuclear cells (PBMCs), obtained at new diagnosis, from a patient treated with antithyroid drugs. The chain links TRBV6-5 to TRBJ1-2; 10 nucleotides line up with TRBD1. This CDR3 reads CASSSPGQGIYGYTF. The CDR3 nucleotides are TGTGCCAGCAGTTCACCGGGACAGGGGATCTATGGCTACACCTTC.